This T cell receptor (beta chain) was captured by sequencing in a study of shared clonotypes between healthy human individuals. For every subset, genomic DNA was evenly distributed across several immunoSEQ plates. Sequencing was performed with immunoSEQ multiplex PCR; in TCRdb, only in-frame clones are kept and a portion is missing. The sample has some 2.4 million clones; 80% to 95% are singletons. A single count supports this clone. V dropped 4 bases and J dropped 0; count of bases not matched to a gene: 8. This CDR3 comprises 17 residues. Germline V lookup: CDR1 SGHVS, CDR2 FQNEAQ. This chain uses TRBV7-8 with TRBJ1-3; 8 bases align to TRBD1. The sequenced sample consisted of naive CD4+ T cells from PBMCs. Noted subset: CD45RA+ positively selected. This clonotype was sampled from a young man in good health. Some clones in this sample may be carry-over from other donors' samples. The CDR3 DNA is TGTGCCAGCAGCTCCGGACAGGGCGGAGTCTCTGGAAACACCATATATTTT. It yields the protein CASSSGQGGVSGNTIYF.